This TCR beta chain comes out of a study of T cells in Graves' hyperthyroidism and ophthalmopathy. This clonotype was seen many times. Trimming removed 3 bases at V and 6 bases at J, with 12 bases between. This CDR3 is built from 14 residues. Germline V CDR1 and CDR2: SNHLY, FYNNEI. Researchers took RNA transcripts and amplified the TCR beta CDR3 regions from them. First-round RT-PCR targeting the TCR CDR3 was performed with the HTBI primer set. TCRdb re-called the multiplex PCR reads with MiXCR, one entry per CDR3 protein. This table holds 600,000 to 900,000 distinct CDR3 sequences, 16% found once. The source material was blood. The V gene is TRBV2, the J gene TRBJ1-5; D may be TRBD1 (5 bases). This receptor was identified in a man aged 18 to 29 with Graves' hyperthyroidism. For the CDR3, the DNA is TGTGCCAGCAGTGACAGGGCTGGGAGTCAGCCCCAGCATTTT. Translation: CASSDRAGSQPQHF. Full variable domain (remainder filled in from reference TRBV2 and TRBJ1-5): EPEVTQTPSHQVTQMGQEVILRCVPISNHLYFYWYRQILGQKVEFLVSFYNNEISEKSEIFDDQFSVERPDGSNFTLKIRSTKLEDSAMYFCASSDRAGSQPQHFGDGTRLSIL.